These T cell receptor beta chains were read from a single sample in a study of monozygotic twins with inflammatory bowel disease. TCRdb re-called the 5' RACE reads; one entry per CDR3 protein, DNA not given. The sample has fewer than 450,000 distinct CDR3 sequences; the top ten hold 2.5% to 3%. Sequenced: blood. These receptors originate from a human donor with ulcerative colitis or Crohn's disease, or a healthy co-twin of an affected twin (not recorded which). CDR3s include the opening cysteine and the closing phenylalanine or tryptophan.

j_call v_call cdr3_aa
TRBJ2-7 TRBV7-2 CASSGAGTVVSEQYF
TRBJ2-3 TRBV29-1 CSVPYRSTDTQYF
TRBJ2-7 TRBV5-1 CASSFGQGAEQYF
TRBJ2-7 TRBV15 CATSRDFPRPYEQYF
TRBJ1-5 TRBV11-2 CASSSLTGTGDQPQHF
TRBJ2-3 TRBV6-6 CASSAPSGGQYF
TRBJ1-1 TRBV25-1 CASSDPSRGSNTEAFF
TRBJ2-2 TRBV27 CASSLWGPGELFF
TRBJ2-5 TRBV10-3 CAISESTGEETQYF
TRBJ1-1 TRBV27 CASSPGTGISPNGAFF
TRBJ1-2 TRBV20-1 CSASLRTGDGYTF
TRBJ2-3 TRBV6-5 CASSWDQPSTDTQYF
TRBJ2-7 TRBV7-2 CASSLRQAETYEQYF
TRBJ2-5 TRBV4-1 CASSQGIGPSQETQYF
TRBJ2-7 TRBV7-2 CASSSRDRAHEQYF
TRBJ2-1 TRBV9 CASSNRDREGSEQFF
TRBJ2-3 TRBV5-1 CASSLGMGTATDTHYF
TRBJ2-5 TRBV7-7 CASSFGLAGAENEETQYF
TRBJ2-7 TRBV5-5 CASGFWGLSYEQYF
TRBJ2-1 TRBV5-1 CASSLLVSDEQFF
TRBJ2-3 TRBV6-5 CASSYSTSGEFTDTQYF
TRBJ2-5 TRBV7-2 CASSPPTGQETQYF
TRBJ2-5 TRBV9 CASSVQISAVETQYF
TRBJ2-1 TRBV20-1 CSAGPATPYNEQFF
TRBJ1-1 TRBV10-3 CAISEQGLNTEAFF
TRBJ2-2 TRBV20-1 CSAIGGAGTGELFF
TRBJ1-6 TRBV4-2 CASSQVDRTSPLHF
TRBJ2-1 TRBV7-3 CASSSGGEQFF
TRBJ1-3 TRBV20-1 CSASRISGNTIYF
TRBJ2-7 TRBV7-2 CASSLDRGRGEQYF
TRBJ2-1 TRBV12-3/TRBV12-4 CASSPIGAELDNEQFF
TRBJ1-6 TRBV7-2 CASSLRRQGNSPLHF
TRBJ2-3 TRBV6-5 CASRTQLAGSTDTQYF
TRBJ2-1 TRBV6-2/TRBV6-3 CASTPRRTSGGDEQFF
TRBJ1-1 TRBV29-1 CSVLQGTEAFF
TRBJ2-7 TRBV7-9 CASSLRDRGTAEQYF
TRBJ2-4 TRBV20-1 CSASPGGSNIQYF
TRBJ2-1 TRBV5-6 CASTVGGTYYNEQFF
TRBJ2-7 TRBV6-1 CASRDENYEQYF
TRBJ1-2 TRBV6-1 CASSCRPTAYTNYGYTF
TRBJ2-5 TRBV12-3/TRBV12-4 CASRGTAAPKETQYF
TRBJ1-6 TRBV7-8 CASSPSGTGYSPLHF
TRBJ2-2 TRBV7-2 CASSSSGGYIGELFF
TRBJ2-4 TRBV7-2 CASSRTRHLRAKNIQYF
TRBJ1-1 TRBV4-3 CASSRGGSNTEAFF
TRBJ1-2 TRBV7-2 CASSFPSYGYTF